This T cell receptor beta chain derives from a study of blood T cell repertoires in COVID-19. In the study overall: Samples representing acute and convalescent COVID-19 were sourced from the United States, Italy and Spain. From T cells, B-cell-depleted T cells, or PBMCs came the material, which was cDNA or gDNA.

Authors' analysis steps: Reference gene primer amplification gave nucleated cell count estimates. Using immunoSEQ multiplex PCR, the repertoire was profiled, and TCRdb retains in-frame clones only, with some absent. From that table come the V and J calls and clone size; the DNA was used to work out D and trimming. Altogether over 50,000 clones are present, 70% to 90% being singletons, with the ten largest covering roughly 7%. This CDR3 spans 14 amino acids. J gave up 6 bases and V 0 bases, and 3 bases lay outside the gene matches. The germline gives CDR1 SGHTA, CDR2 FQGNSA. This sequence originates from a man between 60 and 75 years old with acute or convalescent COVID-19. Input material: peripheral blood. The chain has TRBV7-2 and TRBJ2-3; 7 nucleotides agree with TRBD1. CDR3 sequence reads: CASSLARGLDTQYF. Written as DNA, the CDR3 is TGTGCCAGCAGCTTAGCGAGGGGGCTGGATACGCAGTATTTT.